The 21 T cell receptor beta chains below come from one sample, sequenced in a study of cytomegalovirus exposure and HLA in healthy donors. The PCR made use of 60 Vbeta and 13 Jbeta primers. The method was immunoSEQ multiplex PCR; TCRdb's version includes in-frame clones alone and lacks a portion of them. The sample shows some 160,000 clones, approximately 80% of them seen only once. The sequenced sample was PBMCs. These TCRs come from a male donor in good health and CMV-seronegative.

This chain connects TRBV7-6 to TRBJ2-1, with TRBD2 matching 10 bases. Germline CDR1 reads SGHVS; CDR2 reads FNYEAQ. The V gene end was trimmed by 5 bases and the J gene end by 9 bases; junction bases not matched to a gene: 10. The CDR3 extends over 15 amino acids. The CDR3 DNA reads as TGTGCCAGCAGCAGCCCTCGGAGCGGGGGGGGTGAGCAGTTCTTC. Its protein is CASSSPRSGGGEQFF. The whole variable domain, filled in from reference TRBV7-6 and TRBJ2-1, reads GAGVSQSPRYKVTKRGQDVALRCDPISGHVSLYWYRQALGQGPEFLTYFNYEAQQDKSGLPNDRFSAERPEGSISTLTIQRTEQRDSAMYRCASSSPRSGGGEQFFGPGTRLTVL.

This chain uses TRBV18 with TRBJ2-3, with D possibly TRBD1 on 5 matching bases. Trimming removed 6 bases at V and 2 bases at J, with 12 bases between. CDR1 and CDR2 from the germline V gene are KGHSH and LQKENI. CDR3 length: 14 amino acids. CDR3 bases: TGTGCCAGCTCGAAAAGACAGATCACAGATACGCAGTATTTT. Translation gives CASSKRQITDTQYF.

V and J are TRBV18 and TRBJ2-7, with a tentative D call TRBD1 (6 bases). The V gene lost 2 bases and the J gene lost 1 base, with 15 bases spanning the gap. The CDR3 runs 16 residues. Germline CDR1 reads KGHSH; CDR2 reads LQKENI. CDR3 protein: CASSPEIRQESYEQYF. In DNA form, the CDR3 reads TGTGCCAGCTCACCAGAGATCCGACAGGAGTCCTACGAGCAGTACTTC.

The chain has TRBV2 and TRBJ1-2; D is uncertain. CDR1 is SNHLY and CDR2 is FYNNEI in the germline V gene. The CDR3 loop spans 15 amino acids. The V end lost 7 bases, the J end lost 0 bases, and 15 bases lay between the germline ends. CDR3 DNA: TGTGCCAGCAAAGTAGATCCTACAGCTAACTATGGCTACACCTTC. Amino acid sequence: CASKVDPTANYGYTF.

The chain carries TRBV2 and TRBJ2-7; D ambiguous. The V end was cut by 3 bases, the J end by 8 bases, with 8 bases between. The CDR3 runs to 11 residues. The germline CDR1 and CDR2 sequences are SNHLY and FYNNEI. CDR3 region: CASSEYLQQYF. The CDR3 bases are TGTGCCAGCAGTGAGTATCTACAGCAGTACTTC. Variable domain in full (rest from reference TRBV2 and TRBJ2-7): EPEVTQTPSHQVTQMGQEVILRCVPISNHLYFYWYRQILGQKVEFLVSFYNNEISEKSEIFDDQFSVERPDGSNFTLKIRSTKLEDSAMYFCASSEYLQQYFGPGTRLTVT.

The chain is built from TRBV27 and TRBJ2-3; D gene uncertain. Germline values: CDR1 MNHEY, CDR2 SMNVEV (reference sequence). This CDR3 has 13 residues. The germline V and J ends were trimmed by 2 bases and 4 bases, with 7 bases remaining between them. In DNA form, the CDR3 reads TGTGCCAGCAGTTTAGGTGGCCCAGATACGCAGTATTTT. Amino acid sequence: CASSLGGPDTQYF.

The V and J genes are TRBV6-5 and TRBJ2-1; 7 nucleotides agree with TRBD2. V was clipped by 6 bases and J by 7 bases; unmatched bases: 6. CDR1 and CDR2 (germline): MNHEY, SVGAGI. The CDR3 has 13 amino acids. The CDR3 reads CASRTPGGNEQFF. The CDR3 DNA sequence: TGTGCCAGCAGAACCCCGGGGGGTAATGAGCAGTTCTTC.

J is TRBJ2-7 and V is TRBV18, with D maybe TRBD2 (6 bases). This CDR3 spans 13 amino acids. In germline, CDR1 is KGHSH, CDR2 LQKENI. Trimming left V 2 bases short and J 6 bases short, with 11 bases between. CDR3 residues: CASSPGGLPEQYF. Here the CDR3 DNA reads TGTGCCAGCTCACCAGGGGGACTTCCCGAGCAGTACTTC.

The gene calls are TRBV7-9 and TRBJ2-7; D is ambiguous. V was clipped by 4 bases and J by 5 bases, with 6 bases between them. CDR1 and CDR2 (germline): SEHNR, FQNEAQ (reference sequence). The CDR3 is 11 amino acids. The DNA for the CDR3 is TGTGCCAGCAGCTCAGATAACGAGCAGTACTTC. Amino acids: CASSSDNEQYF.

The chain is built from TRBV30 and TRBJ2-3; possibly TRBD2 for D (6 bases). The CDR3 length is 17 residues. Germline V gene sequence: CDR1 GTSNPN, CDR2 SVGIG (reference sequence). Trimming cost V 0 bases and J 7 bases, with 23 bases left between them. The CDR3 coding sequence is TGTGCCTGGAGTGTATTTCCCGGGACTTCCAGAACTCATACGCAGTATTTT. Protein product: CAWSVFPGTSRTHTQYF.

The rearrangement links TRBV6-5 to TRBJ1-2; a weak D match, TRBD1 (5 bases). V was pared by 5 bases and J by 1 base, with 11 bases between. CDR3 size: 14 residues. Germline assignment: CDR1 MNHEY and CDR2 SVGAGI. DNA of the CDR3: TGTGCCAGCAGTCCAGACAGCATTAACTATGGCTACACCTTC. Translating it yields CASSPDSINYGYTF.

The chain uses TRBV19 and TRBJ2-3, with 8 bases fitting TRBD2. The CDR3 is 14 amino acids. V trimming: 5 bases; J trimming: 4 bases; junction bases outside the gene matches: 5. Per the germline V gene, CDR1 is LNHDA and CDR2 is SQIVND (reference sequence). In DNA, the CDR3 is TGTGCCAGTAGTCGGGGGGGCCAATCAGATACGCAGTATTTT. Translating gives CASSRGGQSDTQYF.

There are a few counts of this clone. The chain carries TRBV6-1 and TRBJ2-1; D call uncertain. The CDR3 covers 13 residues. The V and J ends lost 5 bases and 4 bases respectively, with 9 bases between them. Germline loops: CDR1 MNHNS, CDR2 SASEGT. In DNA form, the CDR3 reads TGTGCCAGCAGTCGAGACTTATACAATGAGCAGTTCTTC. It yields the protein CASSRDLYNEQFF.

The chain couples TRBV12-5 to TRBJ1-1; D unclear. The V end lost 1 base, the J end lost 4 bases, and 7 bases lay between the germline ends. The length of the CDR3 is 13 residues. Germline V gene lookup returns CDR1 LGHNT and CDR2 FRNRAP. CDR3 DNA: TGTGCTAGTGGTTTGGAAGAGGGCACTGAAGCTTTCTTT. Its protein product is CASGLEEGTEAFF.

Only a few counts were recorded for this clone. V is TRBV28 and J is TRBJ2-3; 12 nucleotides agree with TRBD1. Germline V CDR1 and CDR2: MDHEN, SYDVKM. V trimming: 6 bases; J trimming: 1 base; junction bases outside the gene matches: 2. The CDR3 totals 15 residues. CDR3 DNA: TGTGCCAGCAGGGGACAGGGGGCCGGCACAGATACGCAGTATTTT. It yields the protein CASRGQGAGTDTQYF.

The rearrangement uses TRBV5-1 and TRBJ1-4, with D maybe TRBD1 (5 bases). Germline assignment: CDR1 SGHRS and CDR2 YFSETQ. V was shortened by 8 bases and J by 7 bases, with 18 bases between the two germline ends. CDR3 length: 14 residues. As DNA, the CDR3 is TGCGCCAGTAAAACGGGACTAAGGGGTGAAAAACTGTTTTTT. Encoded protein: CASKTGLRGEKLFF.

The rearrangement joins TRBV2 to TRBJ2-2; D uncertain. The CDR3 spans 13 residues. Germline V lookup: CDR1 SNHLY, CDR2 FYNNEI. V was shortened by 2 bases and J by 7 bases, with 8 bases between the two germline ends. The CDR3 loop reads CASSELENGELFF. The CDR3 nucleotides read TGTGCCAGCAGTGAACTAGAAAACGGGGAGCTGTTTTTT.

The chain carries TRBV10-1 and TRBJ2-1; D ambiguous. The CDR3 is made up of 11 amino acids. CDR1 is WNHNN and CDR2 is SYGVQD in the germline V gene (reference sequence). Trimming took off 0 bases at V and 9 bases at J, with 3 bases between the two ends. CDR3 in amino acids: CASSESGEQFF. In DNA form, the CDR3 reads TGCGCCAGCAGTGAGTCCGGTGAGCAGTTCTTC.

On this clone: Sequence at one end of the junction differs from germline and may be a read error. The sample contains more than one DNA sequence encoding this CDR3. The V call is TRBV6-6, the J call TRBJ2-7; D is ambiguous. The CDR3 is 13 residues long. Germline lookup yields CDR1 MNHNY and CDR2 SVGAGI (reference sequence). Written as DNA, the CDR3 is TGTGCCAGCAGTTACTCGATAGCTGCCGGTCAGTACTTT. It specifies CASSYSIAAGQYF.

V and J are TRBV7-6 and TRBJ2-1; 10 positions agree with TRBD2. Germline V CDR1 and CDR2: SGHVS, FNYEAQ. This CDR3 spans 18 amino acids. J lost 0 bases, V lost 2 bases, and 7 bases had no gene match. This chain's CDR3 is CASSLSSGLASSYNEQFF. CDR3 DNA: TGTGCCAGCAGCTTATCCTCGGGACTAGCGTCCTCCTACAATGAGCAGTTCTTC.

The rearrangement joins TRBV6-5 to TRBJ2-7, with 7 bases matching TRBD1. This CDR3 spans 16 amino acids. V trimming: 0 bases; J trimming: 0 bases; junction bases outside the gene matches: 5. Germline V gives CDR1 MNHEY, CDR2 SVGAGI. Here the CDR3 DNA reads TGTGCCAGCAGTTACTCCGGGACAGCCTCCTCCTACGAGCAGTACTTC. Translating it yields CASSYSGTASSYEQYF.